The T cell receptor beta chain under discussion was sequenced for a study of T cell changes during pregnancy in multiple sclerosis. The V gene's germline CDR1 is SGHRS and CDR2 YFSETQ. This CDR3 is built from 16 residues. V lost 0 bases, J lost 4 bases, and 6 bases stayed unmatched. Sequenced by immunoSEQ multiplex PCR; TCRdb stores in-frame clones only, minus some. The sample carries 70,000 or so clones, 80% to 95% recorded once. The chain joins TRBV5-1 to TRBJ2-2, with 7 bases aligning to TRBD1. Sequences were derived from CD4+ T cells from peripheral blood mononuclear cells, sampled after pregnancy. The receptor's source is a female donor with multiple sclerosis, enrolled in a pregnancy study. The CDR3 protein is CASSLATGSSTGELFF. The CDR3 DNA follows: TGCGCCAGCAGCTTGGCGACAGGGAGTAGCACCGGGGAGCTGTTTTTT.